A single sample is the source of the 17 T cell receptor beta chains below, sequenced in a study of T cells in Graves' hyperthyroidism and ophthalmopathy. Amplified TCR beta CDR3 regions derived from RNA transcripts. During a first-round RT-PCR of the TCR CDR3, the HTBI primer set was used. TCRdb passed the multiplex PCR reads through MiXCR, listing each CDR3 protein once. The repertoire includes around 620,000 distinct CDR3 sequences, roughly 17% of them detected once, and around 3.9% sits in the top ten. The sequenced material came from blood. These receptors were taken from a woman aged 30 to 39 with Graves' hyperthyroidism.

This clonotype was observed a handful of times. A junction boundary mismatches the germline segment, possibly from a read error. This chain connects TRBV2 to TRBJ2-1; 10 bases match TRBD2. Looked up from germline, CDR1 is SNHLY and CDR2 is FYNNEI. The CDR3 totals 20 residues. This chain's CDR3 is CASLGLAVSLIKLSYNEEFF. The CDR3 DNA is TGTGCCAGCCTCGGACTAGCGGTATCTCTGATTAAACTCTCCTACAATGAGGAGTTCTTC.

About this clonotype itself: This may stem from a read error, because a much larger clone lies one nucleotide away. The CDR3 does not end in the conserved phenylalanine or tryptophan, so this is likely a read error. The chain joins TRBV28 to TRBJ2-5, with TRBD2 as a possible D gene (6 bases). The CDR3 is 15 amino acids. The V gene lost 7 bases and the J gene lost 0 bases, with 15 bases spanning the gap. CDR1 is MDHEN and CDR2 is SYDVKM in the germline V gene. The CDR3: CASIADGSYQETQYL. The CDR3 region has the DNA TGTGCCAGCATAGCGGACGGATCGTACCAAGAGACCCAGTACTTG.

This clonotype was recorded many times. An end of the junction differs from the germline gene, which may be a read error. The chain joins TRBV19 to TRBJ1-5; TRBD1 is a possible D gene (5 bases). The CDR3 spans 13 residues. Germline-derived CDR1 and CDR2 are LNHDA and SQIVND (reference sequence). The CDR3: CASSIQGGQPQHF. The CDR3 DNA reads TGTGCCAGCAGTATTCAGGGAGGGCAGCCCCAGCATTTT.

This clonotype has more than one count but fewer than ten. The chain has TRBV11-3 and TRBJ2-7, with 10 bases aligning to TRBD1. This CDR3 spans 13 amino acids. V shed 3 bases and J 6 bases; nucleotides not matched to a gene: 2. CDR1 and CDR2 from the germline V gene are SGHNT and YENEEA. The CDR3 nucleotides read TGTGCCAGCAGCTTGGGACAGGGGATCGAGCAGTACTTC. It codes for CASSLGQGIEQYF.

This clonotype was counted many times. The rearrangement joins TRBV7-2 to TRBJ2-3; TRBD2 matches 13 bases. The V gene's germline CDR1 is SGHTA and CDR2 FQGNSA. The CDR3 totals 18 residues. V lost 0 bases and J lost 2; bases outside the gene matches: 5. CDR3 region: CASSLASGLAGFTDTQYF. The CDR3 DNA follows: TGTGCCAGCAGCTTAGCATCGGGACTAGCGGGATTCACAGATACGCAGTATTTT.

The rearrangement joins TRBV19 to TRBJ2-6; D ambiguous. This CDR3 spans 13 amino acids. Trimming cost V 2 bases and J 7 bases, with 6 bases left between them. Germline CDR1 is LNHDA and CDR2 is SQIVND (reference sequence). CDR3 protein: CASSITRANVLTF. DNA of the CDR3: TGTGCCAGTAGTATAACCAGAGCCAACGTCCTGACTTTC.

This chain connects TRBV20-1 to TRBJ2-4; TRBD2 aligns across 13 bases. With V trimmed by 5 bases and J by 6 bases, 10 bases remained unmatched. Germline CDR1 reads DFQATT; CDR2 reads SNEGSKA (reference sequence). The CDR3 loop spans 16 amino acids. The CDR3 loop is CSAYGLAGVSVNIQYF. CDR3 coding DNA: TGCAGTGCTTACGGACTAGCGGGAGTTTCGGTAAACATTCAGTACTTC.

This clonotype was seen at least ten times. The rearrangement joins TRBV6-2 or TRBV6-3 to TRBJ2-7, with 9 bases that match TRBD2. The CDR3 totals 20 residues. The germline gives CDR1 MNHEY, CDR2 SVGEGT. The V gene end was trimmed by 0 bases and the J gene end by 1 base; junction bases not matched to a gene: 16. This CDR3 is CASSYSANGTSLFMSYEQYF. Written as DNA, the CDR3 is TGTGCCAGCAGTTACTCGGCCAACGGGACTAGCCTTTTTATGTCCTACGAGCAGTACTTC.

A few counts support this clonotype. The rearrangement links TRBV29-1 to TRBJ2-5, with 7 bases identical to TRBD2. CDR3 size: 15 residues. V was clipped by 0 bases and J by 13 bases; unmatched bases: 17. Germline CDR1 is SQVTM and CDR2 is ANQGSEA. Written as DNA, the CDR3 is TGCAGCGTTGAAGAAGGGGCCGCAAGCGGGGCGGGTCGGTACTTC. Translation: CSVEEGAASGAGRYF.

This clonotype was observed many times. The chain has TRBV12-3 or TRBV12-4 and TRBJ2-5; D is possibly TRBD2 (5 bases). Trimming took 3 bases from V and 4 from J, leaving 15 bases between them. The CDR3 consists of 15 residues. CDR3 sequence (DNA): TGTGCCAGCAGTTTGGGAGTGGGAGTGGGAGAGACCCAGTACTTC. Translating it yields CASSLGVGVGETQYF.

This clonotype showed up just a few times. V and J are TRBV6-2 or TRBV6-3 and TRBJ1-2; D uncertain. This CDR3 region has 13 residues. From germline, CDR1 is MNHEY and CDR2 SVGEGT. Trimming shortened V by 5 bases and J by 5 bases, and 12 bases separated the two germline ends. CDR3 coding DNA: TGTGCCAGCAGTATCTTCCAGGCATATGGCTACACCTTC. This translates into CASSIFQAYGYTF.

The rearrangement links TRBV5-1 to TRBJ2-7; D gene ambiguous. The CDR3 has 15 amino acids. CDR1 and CDR2 (germline): SGHRS, YFSETQ. Trimming pared 4 bases from V and 1 base from J, leaving 15 bases between. CDR3 nucleotides: TGCGCCAGCAGCCCCAGCCCTGTAGGTTCCTACGAGCAGTACTTC. Translating gives CASSPSPVGSYEQYF.

This clonotype was found a few times. The rearrangement joins TRBV7-6 to TRBJ2-5, with 10 bases identical to TRBD1. Trimming at V came to 6 bases and at J to 4 bases, leaving 2 bases not matched to a gene. The germline V gene has CDR1 SGHVS and CDR2 FNYEAQ. CDR3 length: 13 amino acids. The CDR3 nucleotides are TGTGCCAGCAGGAGACAGGGGGCAGAGACCCAGTACTTC. Translated: CASRRQGAETQYF.

The chain couples TRBV2 to TRBJ2-1, with D possibly TRBD2 on 5 matching bases. The V gene lost 2 bases and the J gene lost 2 bases, with 10 bases spanning the gap. CDR1 is SNHLY, CDR2 FYNNEI, per germline. The CDR3 has 15 residues. CDR3 nucleotide sequence: TGTGCCAGCAGTGAATCCGGGATCACCTACAATGAGCAGTTCTTC. It yields the protein CASSESGITYNEQFF. Full variable domain (remainder filled in from reference TRBV2 and TRBJ2-1): EPEVTQTPSHQVTQMGQEVILRCVPISNHLYFYWYRQILGQKVEFLVSFYNNEISEKSEIFDDQFSVERPDGSNFTLKIRSTKLEDSAMYFCASSESGITYNEQFFGPGTRLTVL.

This clonotype was counted ten times or more. The chain employs TRBV6-1 and TRBJ2-7, with D possibly being TRBD2 (5 bases). V lost 6 bases to trimming and J lost 0 bases, with 12 bases between them. The CDR3 totals 14 residues. CDR1 is MNHNS and CDR2 is SASEGT in the germline V gene. The CDR3 is CASSPERRSYEQYF. Here the CDR3 DNA reads TGTGCCAGCAGCCCTGAGCGGCGCTCCTACGAGCAGTACTTC.

This chain links TRBV15 with TRBJ2-1; 10 bases are a match to TRBD1. This CDR3 has 17 amino acids. The junction had 8 bases not matched to a gene; V was cut back by 0 bases and J by 6 bases. CDR1 is LNHNV, CDR2 YYDKDF, per germline (reference sequence). CDR3 region: CATSRDRGDRGGNEQFF. CDR3 coding DNA: TGTGCCACCAGCAGAGATCGAGGGGACAGGGGAGGCAATGAGCAGTTCTTC.

This clonotype came up a few times. The chain carries TRBV29-1 and TRBJ2-1; TRBD2 agrees at 8 bases. The V and J ends lost 8 bases and 8 bases, in that order; junction bases with no gene match: 11. The germline gives CDR1 SQVTM, CDR2 ANQGSEA. CDR3 size: 13 residues. The CDR3 nucleotides read TGCAGCCTGACGGGAGGGGTTGGGCATGAGCAGTTCTTC. Amino acid sequence: CSLTGGVGHEQFF.